This note documents a single TCR beta chain sequence. This record comes from a study of blood T cell repertoires in COVID-19. Study overall: Donors in the United States, Italy and Spain gave samples during acute or convalescent COVID-19.

Trimming removed 6 bases from V and 7 bases from J; junction bases left unmatched: 8. Germline CDR1 reads ENHRY; CDR2 reads SYGVKD. The CDR3 sequence is 14 residues long. Assay: immunoSEQ multiplex PCR; the TCRdb copy retains only in-frame clones and omits some. The sample gives 180,000 or so clones, 85% to 90% of which show up once; almost 1% is in the top ten. The chain has TRBV10-3 and TRBJ1-4; TRBD1 matches 7 bases. This sequence was found in a man in his late teens or twenties with acute or convalescent COVID-19. The sample comprised peripheral blood. CDR3 DNA: TGTGCCATCAGGTCAGGGGGAGAGGGTGAAAAACTGTTTTTT. Amino acid sequence: CAIRSGGEGEKLFF.